The rows below give T cell receptor beta chains drawn from one sample of a study of OX40 agonist ivuxolimab in advanced cancers. TCRdb keeps only in-frame clones here, not all; method: immunoSEQ multiplex PCR. The sample lists almost 70,000 clones; about three quarters were seen once. Sequenced material: CD4+ or CD8+ T cells sorted from blood, taken in a trial of the OX40 agonist ivuxolimab. All receptors derive from an adult with an advanced solid tumor such as melanoma, head and neck, liver or kidney cancer. Each CDR3 is given with its conserved first and last residue. Fields, in order: J gene, D gene, clone size, CDR3 length, V gene, CDR3 DNA, CDR3 protein. D genes are given only for firm matches. Where a row states a size, it is once, few, many or the class of an expanded clone; other rows omit it.

TRBJ2-1 | - | few | 16 | TRBV7-2 | TGTGCCAGCAGCTTAGCGCAATGGGGGTGGTACAATGAGCAGTTCTTC | CASSLAQWGWYNEQFF
TRBJ2-7 | TRBD1 | - | 18 | TRBV9 | TGTGCCAGCAGCGTAGGATGGGGACAGGGTTCCAGCTCCTACGAGCAGTACTTC | CASSVGWGQGSSSYEQYF
TRBJ2-4 | - | - | 14 | TRBV28 | TGTGCCAGCAGGGGTAGCGGTTTCAAAAACATTCAGTACTTC | CASRGSGFKNIQYF
TRBJ1-5 | - | - | 12 | TRBV7-2 | TGTGCCAGCAGCTCCTATAATCAGCCCCAGCATTTT | CASSSYNQPQHF
TRBJ2-2 | - | - | 14 | TRBV19 | TGTGCCAGTAGTACCGGACGGGAGCCCGGGGAGCTGTTTTTT | CASSTGREPGELFF
TRBJ1-3 | TRBD1 | - | 17 | TRBV7-9 | TGTGCCAGCAGCTCGGTACAGGGGAAGGGATCTGGAAACACCATATATTTT | CASSSVQGKGSGNTIYF
TRBJ2-1 | TRBD2 | - | 18 | TRBV9 | TGTGCCAGCAGCGGAGGAGTCGGACTAGCGGGGTCTAACAATGAGCAGTTCTTC | CASSGGVGLAGSNNEQFF
TRBJ2-5 | TRBD2 | - | 16 | TRBV27 | TGTGCCACTTCTAGCGGGGGGGCCGGGGGTGTAGAGACCCAGTACTTC | CATSSGGAGGVETQYF
TRBJ1-4 | - | - | 15 | TRBV7-8 | TGTGCCAGCAGCTTACGCCAGGGCTCTAATGAAAAACTGTTTTTT | CASSLRQGSNEKLFF
TRBJ2-1 | - | - | 11 | TRBV2 | TGTGCCAGCAGTGAGGTGGATGAGCAGTTCTTC | CASSEVDEQFF
TRBJ2-2 | - | - | 14 | TRBV2 | TGTGCCAGCAAAGGGACTTTGAACACCGGGGAGCTGTTTTTT | CASKGTLNTGELFF
TRBJ2-7 | - | - | 14 | TRBV19 | TGTGCCAGTAGTATAGATGGGGTAAGGAACGAGCAGTACTTC | CASSIDGVRNEQYF
TRBJ1-2 | TRBD1 | - | 16 | TRBV5-1 | TGCGCCAGCAGCTCCCTGACTGGACAGGGAGGAGGAGGCTACACCTTC | CASSSLTGQGGGGYTF
TRBJ2-3 | TRBD2 | - | 14 | TRBV2 | TGTGCCAAAGGCAGCGGGGGGGTCACAGATACGCAGTATTTT | CAKGSGGVTDTQYF
TRBJ2-7 | TRBD1 | - | 14 | TRBV18 | TGTGCCAGCTCGACCGGGACAGGGGGTTACGAGCAGTACTTC | CASSTGTGGYEQYF
TRBJ2-5 | - | - | 13 | TRBV4-1 | TGCGCCAGCAGCCAAGATGAGAAAGAGACCCAGTACTTC | CASSQDEKETQYF
TRBJ2-7 | TRBD2 | - | 19 | TRBV5-5 | TGTGCCAGCAGCTTGGGGCCAGCGGGAGGGTCCAGGAGCTCCTACGAGCAGTACTTC | CASSLGPAGGSRSSYEQYF
TRBJ2-7 | - | - | 14 | TRBV30 | TGTGCCTGTACCCGGGACAAAGGGAGGTACGAGCAGTACTTC | CACTRDKGRYEQYF
TRBJ1-5 | TRBD1 | - | 19 | TRBV7-9 | TGTGCCAGCAGCCCCGGGACAGGGGGCTCCCATGGGAGCAATCAGCCCCAGCATTTT | CASSPGTGGSHGSNQPQHF
TRBJ2-1 | - | - | 14 | TRBV2 | TGTGCCAGCAGACCCGGACCGACGCGGAATGAGCAGTTCTTC | CASRPGPTRNEQFF
TRBJ2-2 | - | - | 16 | TRBV4-1 | TGCGCCAGCAGCCAACTCGGCCGGTCGAACACCGGGGAGCTGTTTTTT | CASSQLGRSNTGELFF
TRBJ1-3 | TRBD1 | - | 17 | TRBV7-2 | TGTGCCAGCAGCTTAGGGTCTGGGACAGGGGGGTACAACACCATATATTTT | CASSLGSGTGGYNTIYF